A single sample gave rise to the 16 T cell receptor beta chains below, sequenced in a study of T cells in Graves' hyperthyroidism and ophthalmopathy. It was RNA transcripts that yielded the amplified TCR beta CDR3 regions. HTBI primers were used for first-round RT-PCR of the TCR CDR3. MiXCR, applied by TCRdb to the multiplex PCR reads, yields one record per CDR3 protein. The data contain approximately 560,000 distinct CDR3 sequences, around 16% of them seen just once; the ten biggest clones take up approximately 7%. Sequencing was carried out using blood. Every receptor here comes from a woman aged 30 to 39 with Graves' hyperthyroidism.

Many counts were recorded for this clonotype. The chain employs TRBV2 and TRBJ1-1; 7 bases line up with TRBD1. After removal of 7 bases from V and 5 bases from J, the junction contained 7 bases not matched to a gene. This CDR3 is built from 13 residues. Germline V CDR1 and CDR2: SNHLY, FYNNEI. The CDR3: CASTGQLKTEAFF. The DNA of the CDR3 is TGTGCCAGCACGGGACAGCTTAAGACTGAAGCTTTCTTT.

This clonotype has ten or more counts. The chain uses TRBV6-1 and TRBJ2-2, with D tentatively TRBD2 (6 bases). Germline CDR1 and CDR2: MNHNS and SASEGT. The CDR3 extends over 14 amino acids. V was trimmed by 7 bases and J by 2 bases, leaving 11 bases between them. The CDR3 protein is CASMAGRNTGELFF. CDR3 in DNA: TGTGCCAGCATGGCGGGGAGAAACACCGGGGAGCTGTTTTTT.

In this sample, this clonotype turned up a few times. V gene TRBV7-6 combines with J gene TRBJ2-1; D is possibly TRBD2 (6 bases). The germline V gene has CDR1 SGHVS and CDR2 FNYEAQ. This CDR3 is 15 amino acids long. The V end lost 2 bases, the J end lost 5 bases, and 13 bases lay between the germline ends. For the CDR3, the DNA is TGTGCCAGCAGCTTATTAACAGCGGGCAACAATGAGCAGTTCTTC. Its translation is CASSLLTAGNNEQFF.

The V gene is TRBV7-9, the J gene TRBJ2-7, with unresolved D. Germline V gene lookup returns CDR1 SEHNR and CDR2 FQNEAQ (reference sequence). Trimming removed 5 bases from V and 5 bases from J, with 22 bases in between. The CDR3 loop spans 16 amino acids. This CDR3 is CASSPDWSCPADEQYF. The CDR3 DNA follows: TGTGCCAGCAGCCCTGACTGGTCTTGCCCTGCGGACGAGCAGTACTTC. The entire variable domain, with the rest obtained from reference TRBV7-9 and TRBJ2-7, is as follows: DTGVSQNPRHKITKRGQNVTFRCDPISEHNRLYWYRQTLGQGPEFLTYFQNEAQLEKSRLLSDRFSAERPKGSFSTLEIQRTEQGDSAMYLCASSPDWSCPADEQYFGPGTRLTVT.

The table lists this clonotype with a few counts. The J gene is TRBJ1-5, the V gene TRBV20-1; D is unclear. The CDR3 consists of 15 residues. Germline assignment: CDR1 DFQATT and CDR2 SNEGSKA (reference sequence). V lost 5 bases and J 0 bases, leaving 14 bases between the germline ends. CDR3 in DNA: TGCAGTGCTCTTACAGATAGTGTTAGCAATCAGCCCCAGCATTTT. This translates into CSALTDSVSNQPQHF.

In this sample, this clonotype turned up many times. V is TRBV11-2 and J is TRBJ2-7; D unclear. There are 12 residues in the CDR3. V lost 5 bases, J lost 3 bases, and 8 bases lay in between. Germline-derived CDR1 and CDR2 are SGHAT and FQNNGV. CDR3 DNA sequence: TGTGCCAGCAGCGCGGACGGCTACGAGCAGTACTTC. Protein: CASSADGYEQYF.

The gene calls are TRBV4-2 and TRBJ1-3; D possibly corresponds to TRBD1 (6 bases). The V end was cut by 1 base, the J end by 2 bases, with 12 bases between. Germline assignment: CDR1 LGHNA and CDR2 YNFKEQ. The CDR3 is 16 amino acids. The CDR3 is CASSQGHTGTGNTIYF. CDR3 coding DNA: TGTGCCAGCAGCCAAGGACACACAGGGACTGGAAACACCATATATTTT.

Many counts were recorded for this clonotype. The chain employs TRBV18 and TRBJ2-1, with a tentative D call TRBD2 (6 bases). The V gene lost 4 bases and the J gene lost 7 bases, with 11 bases spanning the gap. The CDR3 spans 13 residues. Germline-derived CDR1 and CDR2 are KGHSH and LQKENI. The CDR3 loop reads CASSQGEENEQFF. DNA for the CDR3: TGTGCCAGCTCACAAGGGGAGGAAAATGAGCAGTTCTTC.

This clonotype was observed many times. V usage is TRBV18 and J usage is TRBJ2-2, with 11 bases matching TRBD1. V gave up 3 bases and J gave up 4 bases; unmatched junction bases: 4. From germline, CDR1 is KGHSH and CDR2 LQKENI. The CDR3 covers 16 residues. Here the CDR3 reads CASSPPGQGGTGELFF. CDR3 nucleotide sequence: TGTGCCAGCTCACCCCCGGGACAGGGGGGCACCGGGGAGCTGTTTTTT.

This clonotype came up many times. The V gene is TRBV7-9, the J gene TRBJ2-1; 8 bases agree with TRBD1. J was trimmed by 0 bases and V by 5 bases; bases with no gene match: 9. Looked up from germline, CDR1 is SEHNR and CDR2 is FQNEAQ (reference sequence). The CDR3 is made up of 17 amino acids. The CDR3 reads CASSRQGSGASYNEQFF. The DNA for the CDR3 is TGTGCCAGCAGCCGACAGGGGTCGGGAGCCTCCTACAATGAGCAGTTCTTC. Together with reference TRBV7-9 and TRBJ2-1, the CDR3 gives the full variable domain: DTGVSQNPRHKITKRGQNVTFRCDPISEHNRLYWYRQTLGQGPEFLTYFQNEAQLEKSRLLSDRFSAERPKGSFSTLEIQRTEQGDSAMYLCASSRQGSGASYNEQFFGPGTRLTVL.

The chain carries TRBV5-1 and TRBJ2-1, with 12 bases matching TRBD2. The CDR3 contains 17 residues. From germline, CDR1 is SGHRS and CDR2 YFSETQ. Germline trimming cut 1 base from V and 6 bases from J; bases unmatched to any gene: 8. The CDR3 loop is CASSLRRLAGDGNEQFF. The DNA of the CDR3 is TGCGCCAGCAGCTTGCGAAGACTAGCGGGAGACGGCAATGAGCAGTTCTTC.

This clonotype appeared many times. The V and J genes are TRBV11-2 and TRBJ2-7; D remains ambiguous. Germline loops: CDR1 SGHAT, CDR2 FQNNGV. Deletions cut 3 bases from V and 3 bases from J, with 9 bases between. The CDR3 loop spans 13 amino acids. As DNA, the CDR3 is TGTGCCAGCAGCTTCGTGGAACACTACGAGCAGTACTTC. Protein: CASSFVEHYEQYF.

This clonotype was recorded at least ten times. The J gene is TRBJ2-3, the V gene TRBV30; 9 positions match TRBD1. The CDR3 is made up of 12 amino acids. Trimming at V came to 5 bases and at J to 3 bases, leaving 0 bases not matched to a gene. Germline assignment: CDR1 GTSNPN and CDR2 SVGIG (reference sequence). The DNA for the CDR3 is TGTGCCTGGGACAGGGGGACAGATACGCAGTATTTT. Protein product: CAWDRGTDTQYF.

This clonotype was detected a few times. The genes are TRBV7-9 and TRBJ2-7; tentative D call: TRBD1 (6 bases). V lost 4 bases and J lost 0, with 13 bases in between. Germline loops: CDR1 SEHNR, CDR2 FQNEAQ (reference sequence). The CDR3 is made up of 15 amino acids. Here the CDR3 DNA reads TGTGCCAGCAGCTGGGGGCCCACTAGCTCCTACGAGCAGTACTTC. Translating it yields CASSWGPTSSYEQYF.

Concerning this clonotype itself: This may stem from a read error, because a much larger clone lies one nucleotide away. This chain uses TRBV12-5 with TRBJ2-7, with D possibly being TRBD2 (7 bases). This CDR3 is built from 13 residues. Trimming took off 7 bases at V and 2 bases at J, with 12 bases between the two ends. Germline CDR1 reads LGHNT; CDR2 reads FRNRAP. The CDR3 region is CASVGGGAYEQYF. CDR3 coding DNA: TGTGCTAGTGTAGGAGGGGGGGCCTACGAGCAGTACTTC.

This clonotype was observed a few times. This chain connects TRBV7-3 to TRBJ2-7; D gene uncertain. Germline loops: CDR1 SGHTA, CDR2 FQGTGA. The CDR3 spans 13 residues. The V end was cut by 4 bases, the J end by 7 bases, with 14 bases between. The CDR3 nucleotides read TGTGCCAGCAGCTCGGACGGTCCGAGGGAGCAGTACTTC. Its protein product is CASSSDGPREQYF.